The next 13 T cell receptor beta chains were all read from a single sample in a study of lymphopenia after photon versus proton radiotherapy. The assay was immunoSEQ multiplex PCR, and TCRdb's table has in-frame clones only and misses some. Of tens of thousands of clones listed, about 80% were seen once; the top ten hold about 14%. Sequenced here: peripheral blood, sampled from a patient treated with proton-based radiotherapy. The receptor source for this set is a woman in her 70s with pancreatic cancer.

V usage is TRBV21-1 and J usage is TRBJ2-1; TRBD2 is the table's D call, not checked against the DNA. TRBV21-1 is labeled a pseudogene. CDR3 length: 16 residues. Here the CDR3 reads CASSNEVRERGNEQFF. In DNA, the CDR3 is TGTGCCAGCAGCAATGAGGTACGGGAGAGAGGCAATGAGCAGTTCTTC.

The chain employs TRBV7-6 and TRBJ2-5; the D gene is possibly TRBD1 (6 bases). Per germline, CDR1 SGHVS and CDR2 FNYEAQ. This CDR3 contains 13 residues. Trimming shortened V by 6 bases and J by 5 bases, and 13 bases separated the two germline ends. The CDR3 bases are TGTGCCAGCAGTCCCAGGGGCGGGGAGACCCAGTACTTC. Protein product: CASSPRGGETQYF.

J is TRBJ1-4 and V is TRBV4-3, with D tentatively TRBD1 (6 bases). Germline lookup yields CDR1 LGHNA and CDR2 YSLEER. V lost 0 bases and J 8 bases, leaving 13 bases between the germline ends. The CDR3 is 15 amino acids. CDR3 nucleotides: TGCGCCAGCAGCCAAGATGGGGGGCAGGGGGAAAAACTGTTTTTT. It encodes CASSQDGGQGEKLFF.

This chain links TRBV4-2 with TRBJ2-1, with 12 bases fitting TRBD2. The CDR3 totals 16 residues. Trimming removed 3 bases from V and 7 bases from J; junction bases left unmatched: 7. From germline, CDR1 is LGHNA and CDR2 YNFKEQ. CDR3 coding DNA: TGTGCCAGCAGCCAGGTGACTAGCGGGAGAGTTAATGAGCAGTTCTTC. Protein: CASSQVTSGRVNEQFF.

This clone was counted between two and nine times. This rearrangement joins TRBV6-4 to TRBJ2-3; the D is unclear. CDR1 MRHNA and CDR2 SNTAGT come from the germline V gene. Trimming shortened V by 6 bases and J by 6 bases, and 16 bases separated the two germline ends. The CDR3 contains 14 residues. CDR3 in amino acids: CASSALRSSDTQYF. CDR3 nucleotide sequence: TGTGCCAGCAGCGCCCTAAGGTCCTCGGATACGCAGTATTTT.

The genes are TRBV30 and TRBJ2-1; D may be TRBD2 (5 bases). The germline V gene encodes CDR1 GTSNPN and CDR2 SVGIG (reference sequence). V lost 3 bases and J lost 5, with 17 bases in between. The CDR3 contains 15 residues. DNA for the CDR3: TGTGCCTGGAGCCAGAACGGGGTGGGGAACAATGAGCAGTTCTTC. Encoded protein: CAWSQNGVGNNEQFF.

This clone appeared a few times. J is TRBJ2-7 and V is TRBV6-6; 8 bases match TRBD2. V shed 6 bases and J 7 bases; nucleotides not matched to a gene: 17. The germline CDR1 and CDR2 sequences are MNHNY and SVGAGI (reference sequence). This CDR3 has 16 residues. This CDR3 is CASRPPGGGAAGEQYF. The DNA for the CDR3 is TGTGCCAGCAGGCCCCCCGGGGGGGGCGCGGCGGGGGAGCAGTACTTC.

The rearrangement joins TRBV19 to TRBJ2-7; TRBD2 matches at 10 bases. The germline V gene encodes CDR1 LNHDA and CDR2 SQIVND (reference sequence). After removal of 6 bases from V and 2 bases from J, the junction contained 7 bases not matched to a gene. This CDR3 spans 15 amino acids. The DNA for the CDR3 is TGTGCCAGTAGGCCTAGCGGGAGCGGTCCCTACGAGCAGTACTTC. Translating it yields CASRPSGSGPYEQYF.

The CDR3 DNA reads TGTGCCAGCAGCCCAGGCGCCGGGACTAGCGGCAGCACAGATACGCAGTATTTT. It yields the protein CASSPGAGTSGSTDTQYF. The genes are TRBV7-3 and TRBJ2-3, with 11 nucleotides matching TRBD2. The CDR3 spans 18 residues. J lost 0 bases, V lost 5 bases, and 10 bases had no gene match. The germline V gene encodes CDR1 SGHTA and CDR2 FQGTGA.

The rearrangement joins TRBV13 to TRBJ2-7; TRBD2 matches at 10 bases. CDR3 length: 14 residues. Germline CDR1 reads PRHDT; CDR2 reads FYEKMQ (reference sequence). The trim removed 3 bases at V and 6 bases at J, leaving 5 bases unmatched. CDR3 in amino acids: CASSFGRLAGEQYF. CDR3 nucleotide sequence: TGTGCCAGCAGCTTTGGGAGACTAGCGGGCGAGCAGTACTTC.

The V gene is TRBV11-3, the J gene TRBJ1-6, with D perhaps TRBD1 (6 bases). CDR1 is SGHNT, CDR2 YENEEA, per germline. V was trimmed by 5 bases and J by 8 bases, leaving 10 bases between them. CDR3 size: 13 residues. CDR3 DNA sequence: TGTGCCAGCAGCCCGAGACAGGATTCACCCCTCCACTTT. Protein product: CASSPRQDSPLHF.

The chain joins TRBV11-3 to TRBJ2-4, with 7 bases matching TRBD1. The V gene's germline CDR1 is SGHNT and CDR2 YENEEA. The CDR3 sequence is 15 residues long. After removal of 4 bases from V and 0 bases from J, the junction contained 3 bases not matched to a gene. The CDR3 sequence: CASSSGQLAKNIQYF. The CDR3 nucleotides read TGTGCCAGCAGCTCGGGACAGTTAGCCAAAAACATTCAGTACTTC. Supplemented by reference TRBV11-3 and TRBJ2-4, the full variable domain reads EAGVVQSPRYKIIEKKQPVAFWCNPISGHNTLYWYLQNLGQGPELLIRYENEEAVDDSQLPKDRFSAERLKGVDSTLKIQPAELGDSAVYLCASSSGQLAKNIQYFGAGTRLSVL.

The chain is built from TRBV19 and TRBJ1-2; unclear D gene. V was shortened by 7 bases and J by 4 bases, with 25 bases between the two germline ends. In germline, CDR1 is LNHDA, CDR2 SQIVND (reference sequence). This CDR3 region has 17 residues. The chain's CDR3 is CASIGNDGKGSGYGYTF. The CDR3 DNA reads as TGTGCCAGTATTGGGAATGACGGGAAAGGGTCAGGCTATGGCTACACCTTC.